This TCR beta chain emerged from a study of response to subunit inactivated influenza vaccine. Whole-study findings and limits: Each seasonal flu vaccination may recruit only limited new T cells, authors suggested.

Worth noting for this clonotype: Its antigen is unknown.

V trimming: 7 bases; J trimming: 5 bases; junction bases outside the gene matches: 13. Germline lookup yields CDR1 MNHNS and CDR2 SASEGT. The CDR3 has 15 residues. One entry per CDR3 protein results from TCRdb running MiXCR on the RT-PCR reads. The table lists some 300,000 distinct CDR3 sequences, over 20% of them singletons. The V gene is TRBV6-1, the J gene TRBJ2-5; 7 bases map to TRBD2. Source: PBMCs from blood, taken roughly 20 months after vaccination. This TCR was recovered from a man aged 50 to 69 who received an inactivated influenza vaccine. CDR3 in amino acids: CASTDPGRRGETQYF. DNA of the CDR3: TGTGCCAGCACCGATCCCGGGAGGCGAGGGGAGACCCAGTACTTC.